This note documents a single T cell receptor beta chain sequence. These data belong to a study of blood T cell repertoires in COVID-19. Study-wide context: The United States, Italy and Spain were the sources of the acute and convalescent COVID-19 samples.

This CDR3 comprises 16 residues. V was pared by 5 bases and J by 4 bases, with 10 bases of the junction left unmatched. Germline V CDR1 and CDR2: SGHAT, FQNNGV. Per the study methods: Reference gene primer amplification yielded estimated nucleated cell counts. Data came from immunoSEQ multiplex PCR; TCRdb stores just in-frame clones and leaves some out. That table is the source of V, J and clone size, and D and trimming were worked out from the DNA. The profile shows 100,000 to 150,000 clones, about 79% of them singletons. The sequence was obtained from a man aged 40-49 years with active or convalescent COVID-19. The chain recombines TRBV11-2 with TRBJ2-3, with TRBD2 matching 9 bases. Sequenced: peripheral blood. The CDR3 loop reads CASSPTISGRADTQYF. CDR3 bases: TGTGCCAGCAGCCCGACCATTAGCGGGAGAGCAGATACGCAGTATTTT.